A single sample gave rise to the 17 T cell receptor beta chains below, sequenced in a study of cytotoxic CD8 clonotypes in ibrutinib-treated CLL. The table came from immunoSEQ multiplex PCR; TCRdb's copy has only in-frame clones and leaves some out. The table shows some 300,000 clones, with roughly 80% occurring only once. The sequencing used PBMCs, collected before ibrutinib treatment. These receptor sequences come from a human donor with chronic lymphocytic leukemia.

The V call is TRBV19, the J call TRBJ2-7; a weak D match, TRBD2 (6 bases). The CDR3 length is 15 residues. Deletions cut 5 bases from V and 2 bases from J, with 16 bases between. The germline gives CDR1 LNHDA, CDR2 SQIVND (reference sequence). CDR3 in amino acids: CASSLAERATYEQYF. In DNA form, the CDR3 reads TGTGCCAGTAGTCTCGCCGAGCGGGCAACCTACGAGCAGTACTTC.

The V gene is TRBV15, the J gene TRBJ2-1; D uncertain. V was trimmed by 0 bases and J by 6 bases, leaving 6 bases between them. Germline V gives CDR1 LNHNV, CDR2 YYDKDF (reference sequence). The CDR3 consists of 13 residues. The CDR3 here is CATSRDLANEQFF. The CDR3, as DNA: TGTGCCACCAGCAGAGATTTGGCCAATGAGCAGTTCTTC. Using reference TRBV15 and TRBJ2-1 for the parts outside the CDR3, the full variable domain is DAMVIQNPRYQVTQFGKPVTLSCSQTLNHNVMYWYQQKSSQAPKLLFHYYDKDFNNEADTPDNFQSRRPNTSFCFLDIRSPGLGDTAMYLCATSRDLANEQFFGPGTRLTVL.

The chain carries TRBV27 and TRBJ2-7, with D possibly TRBD2 on 6 matching bases. V lost 3 bases and J lost 4, with 10 bases in between. Germline V gene sequence: CDR1 MNHEY, CDR2 SMNVEV (reference sequence). The CDR3 covers 13 residues. As DNA, the CDR3 is TGTGCCAGCAGTTTGGGGGGAACTTACGAGCAGTACTTC. It translates to CASSLGGTYEQYF.

The gene calls are TRBV7-2 and TRBJ1-1, with 9 nucleotides matching TRBD1. Looked up from germline, CDR1 is SGHTA and CDR2 is FQGNSA. With 4 bases clipped from V and 6 bases from J, the junction kept 6 bases outside the gene matches. There are 14 residues in the CDR3. The CDR3: CASSWKTGGPEAFF. The DNA for the CDR3 is TGTGCCAGCAGCTGGAAAACAGGGGGCCCTGAAGCTTTCTTT.

The CDR3 DNA follows: TGTGCCTGGAGTTACACCGGGACAGGGGCTGGAAACACCATATATTTT. Encoded protein: CAWSYTGTGAGNTIYF. The V gene is TRBV30, the J gene TRBJ1-3; TRBD1 matches 10 bases. Losses at the gene ends were 2 bases for V and 2 bases for J; bases not matched to a gene: 6. Germline CDR1 reads GTSNPN; CDR2 reads SVGIG (reference sequence). The CDR3 totals 16 residues.

V and J are TRBV11-2 and TRBJ1-1, with a tentative D call TRBD1 (6 bases). V shed 6 bases and J shed 0 bases, with 11 bases lying between them. In germline, CDR1 is SGHAT, CDR2 FQNNGV. The CDR3 contains 14 residues. CDR3 sequence reads: CASRQGFMNTEAFF. CDR3 nucleotides: TGTGCCAGCAGACAGGGATTTATGAACACTGAAGCTTTCTTT.

The chain joins TRBV6-1 to TRBJ1-1; 10 nucleotides agree with TRBD1. This CDR3 contains 19 residues. The germline V gene encodes CDR1 MNHNS and CDR2 SASEGT. Germline trimming cut 2 bases from V and 4 bases from J; bases unmatched to any gene: 16. Here the CDR3 reads CASSEREGTGVMVGTEAFF. CDR3 sequence (DNA): TGTGCCAGCAGTGAAAGAGAGGGGACAGGGGTTATGGTGGGCACTGAAGCTTTCTTT.

The chain uses TRBV6-1 and TRBJ2-7; the D gene is possibly TRBD2 (6 bases). From germline, CDR1 is MNHNS and CDR2 SASEGT. This CDR3 region has 14 residues. Deletions cut 2 bases from V and 4 bases from J, with 12 bases between. DNA for the CDR3: TGTGCCAGCAGTGAATTCGGGAGTAGTTACGAGCAGTACTTC. Amino acids: CASSEFGSSYEQYF.

The chain combines TRBV28 with TRBJ1-5; D possibly corresponds to TRBD1 (5 bases). The CDR3 has 16 amino acids. Looked up from germline, CDR1 is MDHEN and CDR2 is SYDVKM. V was shortened by 8 bases and J by 3 bases, with 20 bases between the two germline ends. The CDR3 sequence: CASLGARPTYNQPQHF. In nucleotides, the CDR3 is TGTGCCAGCCTCGGGGCCAGGCCGACTTACAATCAGCCCCAGCATTTT. The variable domain in full, with the rest retrieved from reference TRBV28 and TRBJ1-5, is DVKVTQSSRYLVKRTGEKVFLECVQDMDHENMFWYRQDPGLGLRLIYFSYDVKMKEKGDIPEGYSVSREKKERFSLILESASTNQTSMYLCASLGARPTYNQPQHFGDGTRLSIL.

The chain uses TRBV19 and TRBJ2-2, with D perhaps TRBD1 (5 bases). CDR1 LNHDA and CDR2 SQIVND come from the germline V gene (reference sequence). The V gene lost 3 bases and the J gene lost 6 bases, with 17 bases spanning the gap. This CDR3 is 16 amino acids long. CDR3 coding DNA: TGTGCCAGTAGTATCATAAGGGGTCTGGGGTCCGGGGAGCTGTTTTTT. Translation gives CASSIIRGLGSGELFF.

The chain employs TRBV9 and TRBJ2-5; D is perhaps TRBD2 (5 bases). The germline CDR1 and CDR2 sequences are SGDLS and YYNGEE. This CDR3 region has 14 residues. Deletions cut 1 base from V and 5 bases from J, with 12 bases between. The DNA for the CDR3 is TGTGCCAGCAGCGTATCCGGGGTTGGCGAGACCCAGTACTTC. Translating gives CASSVSGVGETQYF.

The chain carries TRBV5-8 and TRBJ1-2; 7 positions match TRBD1. The CDR3 length is 14 residues. The trim removed 1 base at V and 4 bases at J, leaving 4 bases unmatched. The germline V gene encodes CDR1 SGHTS and CDR2 YDEGEE. The CDR3 DNA sequence: TGTGCCAGCAGCTTGTGGGACAGCTCCTATGGCTACACCTTC. It specifies CASSLWDSSYGYTF.

V gene TRBV6-5 combines with J gene TRBJ1-2; D unresolved. Germline V lookup: CDR1 MNHEY, CDR2 SVGAGI. Trimming cost V 0 bases and J 2 bases, with 13 bases left between them. The CDR3 extends over 16 amino acids. The CDR3 DNA sequence: TGTGCCAGCAGTTACTCGCAACTGACGGCGAACTATGGCTACACCTTC. Translated, it gives CASSYSQLTANYGYTF.

The chain joins TRBV7-2 to TRBJ1-5; D is ambiguous. The germline CDR1 and CDR2 sequences are SGHTA and FQGNSA. This CDR3 comprises 14 residues. The germline V and J ends were trimmed by 3 bases and 6 bases, with 12 bases remaining between them. The CDR3 sequence is CASSFLAEGQPQHF. The DNA for the CDR3 is TGTGCCAGCAGCTTCCTGGCAGAGGGTCAGCCCCAGCATTTT. The whole variable domain, filled in from reference TRBV7-2 and TRBJ1-5, reads GAGVSQSPSNKVTEKGKDVELRCDPISGHTALYWYRQSLGQGLEFLIYFQGNSAPDKSGLPSDRFSAERTGGSVSTLTIQRTQQEDSAVYLCASSFLAEGQPQHFGDGTRLSIL.

The rearrangement links TRBV4-2 to TRBJ2-3, with a weak D call TRBD1 (6 bases). The germline V gene encodes CDR1 LGHNA and CDR2 YNFKEQ. The V end was cut by 5 bases, the J end by 6 bases, with 15 bases between. The CDR3 covers 14 residues. The CDR3, as DNA: TGTGCCAGCAGCGTCCCGACAGGATGGGATACGCAGTATTTT. It is translated as CASSVPTGWDTQYF.

The genes are TRBV28 and TRBJ1-1; D is undetermined. CDR1 MDHEN and CDR2 SYDVKM come from the germline V gene. The CDR3 loop spans 12 amino acids. The V end lost 10 bases, the J end lost 0 bases, and 9 bases lay between the germline ends. CDR3 amino acids: CATSLLNTEAFF. In DNA, the CDR3 is TGTGCCACATCTCTCCTGAACACTGAAGCTTTCTTT.

In the case of this clone: The junction shows a germline mismatch at one end, possibly a read error. The rearrangement joins TRBV9 to TRBJ1-5; no clear D gene. The CDR3 is made up of 14 amino acids. CDR1 and CDR2 from the germline V gene are SGDLS and YYNGEE. CDR3 sequence: CASSTMDGNQPRHF. Written as DNA, the CDR3 is TGTGCCAGCAGCACTATGGACGGCAATCAGCCCCGGCATTTT.